These T cell receptor beta chains were read from a single sample in a study of blood T cell repertoires in COVID-19. Sequencing was performed with immunoSEQ multiplex PCR; in TCRdb, only in-frame clones are kept and a portion is missing. The sample has approximately 210,000 clones; 92% are singletons. Material: peripheral blood. The receptor source for this set is a man aged 25 to 40 with acute or convalescent COVID-19. The CDR3 runs from the conserved cysteine through the conserved F or W. The order of the fields is clone size, D gene, J gene, V gene, CDR3 DNA, CDR3 protein. D genes are given only for firm matches. Clone sizes are given selectively: once, few, many, or a class where the clone is expanded.

clone_size: -
d_call: -
j_call: TRBJ2-2
v_call: TRBV24-1
cdr3_nt: TGTGCCACCAGTGTTAGGAGCGGGGAGCTGTTTTTT
cdr3_aa: CATSVRSGELFF

clone_size: -
d_call: -
j_call: TRBJ2-7
v_call: TRBV28
cdr3_nt: TGTGCCAGCACCGTGAGGACAGTATCCTACGAGCAGTACTTC
cdr3_aa: CASTVRTVSYEQYF

clone_size: few
d_call: -
j_call: TRBJ2-7
v_call: TRBV30
cdr3_nt: TGTGCCTGGAGTCCAAGGACTGGCGGCGAGCAGTACTTC
cdr3_aa: CAWSPRTGGEQYF

clone_size: -
d_call: TRBD1
j_call: TRBJ1-6
v_call: TRBV5-1
cdr3_nt: TGCGCCAGCAGCTTGGGGACAGGGCCTACTTCACCCCTCCACTTT
cdr3_aa: CASSLGTGPTSPLHF

clone_size: -
d_call: TRBD2
j_call: TRBJ2-2
v_call: TRBV4-2
cdr3_nt: TGTGCCAGCAGCTACATAGCGGGAGACACCGGGGAGCTGTTTTTT
cdr3_aa: CASSYIAGDTGELFF

clone_size: -
d_call: -
j_call: TRBJ1-4
v_call: TRBV18
cdr3_nt: TGTGCCAGCAATTTGCAGGGACTGGCAACTAATGAAAAACTGTTTTTT
cdr3_aa: CASNLQGLATNEKLFF

clone_size: -
d_call: -
j_call: TRBJ1-2
v_call: TRBV4-1
cdr3_nt: TGCGCCAGCAGCCAAGAAGGCGCGGGGAACTATGGCTACACCTTC
cdr3_aa: CASSQEGAGNYGYTF

clone_size: -
d_call: -
j_call: TRBJ1-1
v_call: TRBV30
cdr3_nt: TGTGCCTGGAGTATGATTAGGGGTGAAGCTTTCTTT
cdr3_aa: CAWSMIRGEAFF

clone_size: -
d_call: -
j_call: TRBJ2-1
v_call: TRBV4-1
cdr3_nt: TGCGCCAGCAGCCAAGAGGAGGCCTCCTACAATGAGCAGTTCTTC
cdr3_aa: CASSQEEASYNEQFF

clone_size: -
d_call: -
j_call: TRBJ2-2
v_call: TRBV9
cdr3_nt: TGTGCCAGCAGTCCTGGGCCAAACACCGGGGAGCTGTTTTTT
cdr3_aa: CASSPGPNTGELFF

clone_size: few
d_call: TRBD2
j_call: TRBJ2-1
v_call: TRBV19
cdr3_nt: TGTGCCAGCACAACTAGCGGGGGCTTCTACAATGAGCAGTTCTTC
cdr3_aa: CASTTSGGFYNEQFF

clone_size: -
d_call: TRBD2
j_call: TRBJ2-1
v_call: TRBV6-2/TRBV6-3
cdr3_nt: TGTGCCAGCAGTACTAGCGGGATTTTGACGAATGAGCAGTTCTTC
cdr3_aa: CASSTSGILTNEQFF

clone_size: few
d_call: -
j_call: TRBJ2-3
v_call: TRBV10-3
cdr3_nt: TGTGCCATCAGTGAACTCAGGGGTAACACAGATACGCAGTATTTT
cdr3_aa: CAISELRGNTDTQYF

clone_size: -
d_call: -
j_call: TRBJ2-7
v_call: TRBV28
cdr3_nt: TGTGCCAGCAGTTTTCGTCTTTTGGAGCACGAGCAGTACTTC
cdr3_aa: CASSFRLLEHEQYF

clone_size: -
d_call: TRBD1
j_call: TRBJ1-2
v_call: TRBV19
cdr3_nt: TGTGCCAGTAGTATCGACAGGGTGGGCTATGGCTACACCTTC
cdr3_aa: CASSIDRVGYGYTF

clone_size: -
d_call: TRBD2
j_call: TRBJ2-2
v_call: TRBV29-1
cdr3_nt: TGCAGCGTTGAAGAGGCGGGGACTATCATTCCCGGGGAGCTGTTTTTT
cdr3_aa: CSVEEAGTIIPGELFF

clone_size: -
d_call: TRBD2
j_call: TRBJ2-5
v_call: TRBV5-6
cdr3_nt: TGTGCCAGCGGGCTAGCGGGAAACCAAGAGACCCAGTACTTC
cdr3_aa: CASGLAGNQETQYF

clone_size: -
d_call: -
j_call: TRBJ1-2
v_call: TRBV18
cdr3_nt: TGTGCCAGCTCACCCACCTCAGGGGCGAGAAAGGGCTACACCTTC
cdr3_aa: CASSPTSGARKGYTF

clone_size: few
d_call: TRBD1
j_call: TRBJ2-5
v_call: TRBV7-6
cdr3_nt: TGTGCCAGCAGCCGGAACAGGGGGCGGGAAGAGACCCAGTACTTC
cdr3_aa: CASSRNRGREETQYF

clone_size: once
d_call: TRBD2
j_call: TRBJ2-2
v_call: TRBV6-6
cdr3_nt: TGTGCCAGCATGCGGGAGGGCCGAGCCGGGGAGCTGTTTTTT
cdr3_aa: CASMREGRAGELFF

clone_size: once
d_call: -
j_call: TRBJ1-1
v_call: TRBV5-1
cdr3_nt: TGCGCCAGCAGCCAACACCGGGACATCCCCGAAGCTTTCTTT
cdr3_aa: CASSQHRDIPEAFF

clone_size: -
d_call: -
j_call: TRBJ1-1
v_call: TRBV7-8
cdr3_nt: TGTGCCAGCAGCTTAGCGCAAGGGGGTTCAGCTTTCTTT
cdr3_aa: CASSLAQGGSAFF

clone_size: -
d_call: TRBD1
j_call: TRBJ2-7
v_call: TRBV28
cdr3_nt: TGTGCCAGCAGTTTACTTAACTTGAGACAGGGTGTTATCTACGAGCAGTACTTC
cdr3_aa: CASSLLNLRQGVIYEQYF

clone_size: -
d_call: -
j_call: TRBJ1-1
v_call: TRBV5-4
cdr3_nt: TGTGCCAGCAGCTGGAGTACCGACAGTGAAGCTTTCTTT
cdr3_aa: CASSWSTDSEAFF

clone_size: -
d_call: TRBD1
j_call: TRBJ1-4
v_call: TRBV19
cdr3_nt: TGTGCCAGTAGCGAGGGGGACAGGGGGAATGAAAAACTGTTTTTT
cdr3_aa: CASSEGDRGNEKLFF

clone_size: -
d_call: -
j_call: TRBJ1-5
v_call: TRBV28
cdr3_nt: TGTGCCAGCACCACGGCAGGGGTCCAGCCCCAGCATTTT
cdr3_aa: CASTTAGVQPQHF

clone_size: -
d_call: -
j_call: TRBJ1-2
v_call: TRBV30
cdr3_nt: TGTGCCTGGAGTGTGAGGGGGGGCGCGGGCTATGGCTACACCTTC
cdr3_aa: CAWSVRGGAGYGYTF

clone_size: -
d_call: -
j_call: TRBJ1-2
v_call: TRBV5-5
cdr3_nt: TGTGCCAGCAGCTTCACAGATGACTATGGCTACACCTTC
cdr3_aa: CASSFTDDYGYTF

clone_size: -
d_call: TRBD2
j_call: TRBJ2-3
v_call: TRBV7-3
cdr3_nt: TGTGCCAGCAGCATGACTAGCGGGGGGGACACAGATACGCAGTATTTT
cdr3_aa: CASSMTSGGDTDTQYF

clone_size: -
d_call: -
j_call: TRBJ1-5
v_call: TRBV6-1
cdr3_nt: TGTGCCAGCAGTGAATTAGCCGGTATTAGCAATCAGCCCCAGCATTTT
cdr3_aa: CASSELAGISNQPQHF

clone_size: -
d_call: TRBD1
j_call: TRBJ1-1
v_call: TRBV28
cdr3_nt: TGTGCCAGCAGTGAAGGACAGGGGGCGCGAACTGAAGCTTTCTTT
cdr3_aa: CASSEGQGARTEAFF

clone_size: -
d_call: TRBD1
j_call: TRBJ2-1
v_call: TRBV27
cdr3_nt: TGTGCCAGCAGTTTAAGTAAGACAGGGGCTGGTTACAATGAGCAGTTCTTC
cdr3_aa: CASSLSKTGAGYNEQFF

clone_size: -
d_call: -
j_call: TRBJ1-3
v_call: TRBV7-2
cdr3_nt: TGTGCCAGCAGCTTAGGGGCTTTCTCTGGAAACACCATATATTTT
cdr3_aa: CASSLGAFSGNTIYF

clone_size: medium-sized
d_call: -
j_call: TRBJ2-7
v_call: TRBV7-9
cdr3_nt: TGTGCCAGCAGCCGACAGGCGGGGGCGCCTCGCGAGCAGTACTTC
cdr3_aa: CASSRQAGAPREQYF

clone_size: -
d_call: TRBD1
j_call: TRBJ1-2
v_call: TRBV9
cdr3_nt: TGTGCCAGCAGCGCAGATCGACAGGGGAGGGGGTATGGCTACACCTTC
cdr3_aa: CASSADRQGRGYGYTF

clone_size: -
d_call: -
j_call: TRBJ2-7
v_call: TRBV30
cdr3_nt: TGTGCCTGGAGTGTATATGGCCGGAGAGGCTCCTACGAGCAGTACTTC
cdr3_aa: CAWSVYGRRGSYEQYF

clone_size: -
d_call: -
j_call: TRBJ2-3
v_call: TRBV3-1/TRBV3-2
cdr3_nt: TGTGCCAGCAGCCGTTCCAGGGGCGCTTCAGATACGCAGTATTTT
cdr3_aa: CASSRSRGASDTQYF

clone_size: -
d_call: -
j_call: TRBJ2-5
v_call: TRBV30
cdr3_nt: TGTGCCTGGAAGACCGGGAGTTTGGAGACCCAGTACTTC
cdr3_aa: CAWKTGSLETQYF

clone_size: -
d_call: TRBD1
j_call: TRBJ2-2
v_call: TRBV10-3
cdr3_nt: TGTGCCATCAGTGTGGCATTGGGACAGGGGAACGGGGAGCTGTTTTTT
cdr3_aa: CAISVALGQGNGELFF

clone_size: -
d_call: TRBD1
j_call: TRBJ1-5
v_call: TRBV27
cdr3_nt: TGTGCCAGCAGCCTGACAGGGGCCTCTCAGCCCCAGCATTTT
cdr3_aa: CASSLTGASQPQHF

clone_size: -
d_call: TRBD2
j_call: TRBJ2-1
v_call: TRBV14
cdr3_nt: TGTGCCAGCAGCCAGGGGGGGGTCAAGCAGTTCTTC
cdr3_aa: CASSQGGVKQFF

clone_size: -
d_call: TRBD1
j_call: TRBJ1-1
v_call: TRBV19
cdr3_nt: TGTGCCAGTAGTATCTTTTACAGGGGCTCCTCCGGCGGGGACACTGAAGCTTTCTTT
cdr3_aa: CASSIFYRGSSGGDTEAFF

clone_size: -
d_call: TRBD2
j_call: TRBJ2-5
v_call: TRBV7-6
cdr3_nt: TGTGCCAGCAGCTACACAGGAGTAGCGGGATCAGAGACCCAGTACTTC
cdr3_aa: CASSYTGVAGSETQYF

clone_size: -
d_call: -
j_call: TRBJ2-5
v_call: TRBV19
cdr3_nt: TGTGCCAGTAGTATCGGGGAAGAGACCCAGTACTTC
cdr3_aa: CASSIGEETQYF

clone_size: once
d_call: TRBD2
j_call: TRBJ2-1
v_call: TRBV5-1
cdr3_nt: TGCGCCAGCAGCTCTTCTAGCGGGAGCTATGAGCAGTTCTTC
cdr3_aa: CASSSSSGSYEQFF

clone_size: -
d_call: -
j_call: TRBJ2-7
v_call: TRBV4-2
cdr3_nt: TGTGCCAGCAGCCAAGCGGCAGGGGACCCGTCCTACGAGCAGTACTTC
cdr3_aa: CASSQAAGDPSYEQYF

clone_size: -
d_call: -
j_call: TRBJ1-6
v_call: TRBV10-1
cdr3_nt: TGCGCCAGCAGTGCTGGAGGGGTTGATTCACCCCTCCACTTT
cdr3_aa: CASSAGGVDSPLHF

clone_size: -
d_call: TRBD2
j_call: TRBJ2-1
v_call: TRBV5-1
cdr3_nt: TGCGCCAGCAGCTTGGGGAATACGGGGGGCTACAATGAGCAGTTCTTC
cdr3_aa: CASSLGNTGGYNEQFF

clone_size: -
d_call: -
j_call: TRBJ2-1
v_call: TRBV5-8
cdr3_nt: TGTGCCAGCAGCTTGGCCGGCGTGAGGGACAATGAGCAGTTCTTC
cdr3_aa: CASSLAGVRDNEQFF

clone_size: -
d_call: -
j_call: TRBJ2-2
v_call: TRBV2
cdr3_nt: TGTGCCAGCAGTTACAGGCCGGTGAACACCGGGGAGCTGTTTTTT
cdr3_aa: CASSYRPVNTGELFF

clone_size: -
d_call: -
j_call: TRBJ2-7
v_call: TRBV15
cdr3_nt: TGTGCCACCAGCAGATCCAACAGGCCCGACGAGCAGTACTTC
cdr3_aa: CATSRSNRPDEQYF

clone_size: -
d_call: TRBD1
j_call: TRBJ2-2
v_call: TRBV5-1
cdr3_nt: TGCGCCAGCAGCTCCGACAGGGTGCCCACCGGGGAGCTGTTTTTT
cdr3_aa: CASSSDRVPTGELFF

clone_size: -
d_call: -
j_call: TRBJ1-5
v_call: TRBV10-3
cdr3_nt: TGTGCCATCAGCCCCGATGAGGGCAATCAGCCCCAGCATTTT
cdr3_aa: CAISPDEGNQPQHF

clone_size: -
d_call: -
j_call: TRBJ2-1
v_call: TRBV10-3
cdr3_nt: TGTGCCATCAGAGGTACCAGCGAGCGCTCCTACAATGAGCAGTTCTTC
cdr3_aa: CAIRGTSERSYNEQFF

clone_size: -
d_call: -
j_call: TRBJ2-5
v_call: TRBV9
cdr3_nt: TGTGCCAGCACTAGGGGTGAAGGGCATCAAGAGACCCAGTACTTC
cdr3_aa: CASTRGEGHQETQYF

clone_size: -
d_call: -
j_call: TRBJ2-3
v_call: TRBV7-8
cdr3_nt: TGTGCCAGCAGCCTAACAGATACGCAGTATTTT
cdr3_aa: CASSLTDTQYF

clone_size: -
d_call: TRBD2
j_call: TRBJ2-7
v_call: TRBV15
cdr3_nt: TGTGCCACCAGCAGAGGGGAGGGTCAGCAGTACTTC
cdr3_aa: CATSRGEGQQYF

clone_size: once
d_call: -
j_call: TRBJ1-3
v_call: TRBV5-1
cdr3_nt: TGCGCCAGCAGCGTGGACTCCGGCTCTGGAAACACCATATATTTT
cdr3_aa: CASSVDSGSGNTIYF

clone_size: once
d_call: -
j_call: TRBJ2-7
v_call: TRBV11-2
cdr3_nt: TGTGCCAGCAGCAGTTCGACGGGGAACTACGAGCAGTACTTC
cdr3_aa: CASSSSTGNYEQYF

clone_size: -
d_call: -
j_call: TRBJ2-3
v_call: TRBV12-1
cdr3_nt: TGTGCCAGCAGCTGGCGTGGGGGAGGTACGCAGTATTTT
cdr3_aa: CASSWRGGGTQYF